This note documents a single T cell receptor (beta chain) sequence. Its antigen is not known. Distinct nucleotide sequences in the sample also encode this CDR3. These data originate in a study of cytomegalovirus exposure and HLA in healthy donors. General study points: Investigators reported 150 to 200 TCR beta chains as tied to cytomegalovirus. For cytomegalovirus status, the classifier reportedly gave diagnoses with high specificity and sensitivity. Specificity of a few CMV-associated chains for CMV antigens was verified in vitro.

Produced via immunoSEQ multiplex PCR; TCRdb's table is partial and in-frame only. The sample yields 250,000 or so clones, around 87% seen once. Separation from the 666-subject first cohort characterized the roughly 120-subject validation cohort, to which the donors belonged. Specimen: PBMCs. This sequence was found in a man younger than 30 in good health and CMV-seronegative.

The CDR3 coding sequence is TGTGCCAGCAGCCTCAGGGGTGGTAATTCACCCCTCCACTTT. This translates into CASSLRGGNSPLHF. The chain recombines TRBV5-4 with TRBJ1-6, with D possibly TRBD1 on 6 matching bases. Trimming shortened V by 4 bases and J by 6 bases, and 11 bases separated the two germline ends. Per the germline V gene, CDR1 is SGHNT and CDR2 is YYREEE (reference sequence). The CDR3 sequence is 14 residues long.